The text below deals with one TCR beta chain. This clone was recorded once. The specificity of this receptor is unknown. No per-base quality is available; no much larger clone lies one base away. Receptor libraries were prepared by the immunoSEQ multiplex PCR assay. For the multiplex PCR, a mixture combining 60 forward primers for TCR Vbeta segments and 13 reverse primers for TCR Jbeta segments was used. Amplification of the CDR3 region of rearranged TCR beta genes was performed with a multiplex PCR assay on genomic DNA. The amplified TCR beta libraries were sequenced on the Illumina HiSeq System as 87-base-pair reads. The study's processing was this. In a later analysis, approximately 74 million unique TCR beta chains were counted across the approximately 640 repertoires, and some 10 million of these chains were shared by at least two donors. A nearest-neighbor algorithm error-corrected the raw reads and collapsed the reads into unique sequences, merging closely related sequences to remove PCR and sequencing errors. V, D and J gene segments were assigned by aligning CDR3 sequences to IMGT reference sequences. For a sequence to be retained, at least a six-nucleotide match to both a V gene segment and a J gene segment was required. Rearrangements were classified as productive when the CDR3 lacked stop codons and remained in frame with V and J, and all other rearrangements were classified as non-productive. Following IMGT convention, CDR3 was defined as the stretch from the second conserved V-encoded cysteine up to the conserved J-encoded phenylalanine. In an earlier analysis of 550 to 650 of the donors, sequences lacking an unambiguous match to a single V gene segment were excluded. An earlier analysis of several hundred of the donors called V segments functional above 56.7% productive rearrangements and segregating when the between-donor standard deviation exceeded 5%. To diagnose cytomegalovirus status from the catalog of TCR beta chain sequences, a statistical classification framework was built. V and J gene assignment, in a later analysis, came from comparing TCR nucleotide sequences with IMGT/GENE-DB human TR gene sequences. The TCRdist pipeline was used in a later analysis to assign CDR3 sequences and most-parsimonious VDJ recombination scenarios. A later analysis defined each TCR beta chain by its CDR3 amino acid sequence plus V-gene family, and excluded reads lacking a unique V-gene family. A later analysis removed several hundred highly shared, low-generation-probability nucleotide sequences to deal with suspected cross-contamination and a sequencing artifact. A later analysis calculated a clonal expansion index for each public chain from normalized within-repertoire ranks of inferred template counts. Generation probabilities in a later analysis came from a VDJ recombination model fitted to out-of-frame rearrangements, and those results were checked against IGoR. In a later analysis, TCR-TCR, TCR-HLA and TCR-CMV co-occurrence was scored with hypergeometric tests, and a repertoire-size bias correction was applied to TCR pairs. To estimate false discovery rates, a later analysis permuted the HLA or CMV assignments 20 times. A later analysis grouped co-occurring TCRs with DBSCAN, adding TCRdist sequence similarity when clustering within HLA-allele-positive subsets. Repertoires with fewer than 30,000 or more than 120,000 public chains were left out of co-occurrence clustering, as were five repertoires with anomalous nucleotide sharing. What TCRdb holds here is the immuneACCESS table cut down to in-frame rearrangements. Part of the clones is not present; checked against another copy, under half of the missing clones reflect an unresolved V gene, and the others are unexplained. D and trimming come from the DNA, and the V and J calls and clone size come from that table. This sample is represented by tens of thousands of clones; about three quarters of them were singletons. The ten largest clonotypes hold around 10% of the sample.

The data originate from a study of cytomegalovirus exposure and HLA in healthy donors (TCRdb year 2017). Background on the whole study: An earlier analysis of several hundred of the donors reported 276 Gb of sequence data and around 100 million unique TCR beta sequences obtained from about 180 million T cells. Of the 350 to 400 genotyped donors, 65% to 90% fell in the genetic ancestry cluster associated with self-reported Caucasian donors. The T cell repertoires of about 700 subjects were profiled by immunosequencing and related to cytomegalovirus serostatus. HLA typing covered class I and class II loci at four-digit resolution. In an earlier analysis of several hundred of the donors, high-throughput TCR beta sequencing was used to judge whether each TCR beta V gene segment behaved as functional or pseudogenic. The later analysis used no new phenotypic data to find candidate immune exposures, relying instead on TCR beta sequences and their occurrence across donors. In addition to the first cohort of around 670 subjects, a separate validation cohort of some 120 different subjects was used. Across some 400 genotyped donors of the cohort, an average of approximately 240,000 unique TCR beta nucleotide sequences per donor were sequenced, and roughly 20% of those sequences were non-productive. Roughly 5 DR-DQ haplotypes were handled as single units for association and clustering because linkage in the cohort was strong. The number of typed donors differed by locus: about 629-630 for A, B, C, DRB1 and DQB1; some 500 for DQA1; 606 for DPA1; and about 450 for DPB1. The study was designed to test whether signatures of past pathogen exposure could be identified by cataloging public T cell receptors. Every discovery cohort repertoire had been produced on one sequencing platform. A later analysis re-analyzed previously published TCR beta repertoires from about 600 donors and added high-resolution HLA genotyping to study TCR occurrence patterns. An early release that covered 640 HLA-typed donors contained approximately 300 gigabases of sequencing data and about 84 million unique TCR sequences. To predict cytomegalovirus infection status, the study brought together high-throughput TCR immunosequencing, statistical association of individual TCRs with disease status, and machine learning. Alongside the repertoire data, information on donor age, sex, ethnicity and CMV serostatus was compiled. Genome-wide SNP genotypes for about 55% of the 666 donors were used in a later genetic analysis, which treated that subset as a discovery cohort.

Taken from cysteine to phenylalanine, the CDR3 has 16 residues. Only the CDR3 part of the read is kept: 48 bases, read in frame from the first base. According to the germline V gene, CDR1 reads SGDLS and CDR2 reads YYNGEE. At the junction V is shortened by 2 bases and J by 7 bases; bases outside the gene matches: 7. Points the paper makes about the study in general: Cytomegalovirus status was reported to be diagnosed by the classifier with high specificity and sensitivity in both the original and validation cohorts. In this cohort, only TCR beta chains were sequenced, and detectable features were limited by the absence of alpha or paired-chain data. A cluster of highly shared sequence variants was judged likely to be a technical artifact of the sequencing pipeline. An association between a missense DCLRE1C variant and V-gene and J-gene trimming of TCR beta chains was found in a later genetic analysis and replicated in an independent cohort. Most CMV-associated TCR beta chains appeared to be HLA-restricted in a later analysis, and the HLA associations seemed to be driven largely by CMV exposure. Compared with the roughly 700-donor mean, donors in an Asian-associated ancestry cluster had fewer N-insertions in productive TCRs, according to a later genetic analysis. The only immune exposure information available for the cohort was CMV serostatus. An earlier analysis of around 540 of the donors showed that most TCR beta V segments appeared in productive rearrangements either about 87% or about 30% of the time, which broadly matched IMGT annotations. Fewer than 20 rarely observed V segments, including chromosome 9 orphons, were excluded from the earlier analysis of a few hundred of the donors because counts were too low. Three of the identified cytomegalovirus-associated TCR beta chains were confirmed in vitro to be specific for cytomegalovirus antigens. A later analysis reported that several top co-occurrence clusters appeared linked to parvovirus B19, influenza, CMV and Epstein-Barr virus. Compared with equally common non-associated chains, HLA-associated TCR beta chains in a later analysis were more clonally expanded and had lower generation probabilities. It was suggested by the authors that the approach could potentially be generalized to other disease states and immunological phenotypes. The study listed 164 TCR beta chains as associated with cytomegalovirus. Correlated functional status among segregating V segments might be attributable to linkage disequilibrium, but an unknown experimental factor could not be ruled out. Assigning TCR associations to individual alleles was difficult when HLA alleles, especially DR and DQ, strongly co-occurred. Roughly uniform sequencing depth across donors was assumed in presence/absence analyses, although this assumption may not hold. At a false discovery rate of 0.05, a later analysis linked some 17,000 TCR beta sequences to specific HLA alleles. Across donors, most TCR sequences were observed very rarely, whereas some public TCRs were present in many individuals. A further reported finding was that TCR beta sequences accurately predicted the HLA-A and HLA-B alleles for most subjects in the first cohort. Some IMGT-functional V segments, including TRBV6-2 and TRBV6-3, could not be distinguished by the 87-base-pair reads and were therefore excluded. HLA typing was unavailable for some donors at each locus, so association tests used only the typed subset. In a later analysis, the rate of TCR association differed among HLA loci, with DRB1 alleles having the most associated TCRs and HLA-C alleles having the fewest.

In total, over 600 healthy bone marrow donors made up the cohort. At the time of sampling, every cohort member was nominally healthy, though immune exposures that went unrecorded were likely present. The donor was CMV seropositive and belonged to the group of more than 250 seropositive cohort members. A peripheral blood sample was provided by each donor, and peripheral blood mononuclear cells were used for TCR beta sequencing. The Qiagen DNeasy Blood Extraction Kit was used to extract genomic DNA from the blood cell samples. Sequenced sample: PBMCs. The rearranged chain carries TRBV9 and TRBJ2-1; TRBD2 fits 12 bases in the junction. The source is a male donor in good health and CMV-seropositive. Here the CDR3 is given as CASSVTTSGSSNEQFF. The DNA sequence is TGTGCCAGCAGCGTTACGACTAGCGGGAGTAGTAATGAGCAGTTCTTC.